This TCR beta chain was found in a study of vaccination and CD4 T cells after COVID-19. Sequencing of DNA taken from cultured CD4+ T cells relied on the Oncomine TCR Beta short-read assay. Via MiXCR, TCRdb re-called the PCR reads, giving one row per CDR3 protein. The data show under 25,000 distinct CDR3 sequences, 30% to 35% seen once. The time point denotes: late sampling 161 to 241 days after vaccination in three convalescent patients. The treatment was: approximately 11-day PBMC culture with coronavirus spike peptide pools or control peptides (ViraFEST assay). With regard to this clonotype: Its specificity is unknown.

V dropped 4 bases and J dropped 1; count of bases not matched to a gene: 3. Germline lookup yields CDR1 SGHTA and CDR2 FQGNSA. This CDR3 region has 15 residues. This chain links TRBV7-2 with TRBJ2-3, with 9 bases lining up with TRBD2. The sequenced sample was CD4+ T cells from blood, cultured in vitro, obtained about 7 months after SARS-CoV-2 vaccination. The origin of this receptor is a human donor who had recovered from COVID-19. CDR3 bases: TGTGCCAGCAGCTCTTGGACTAGCGGCACAGATACGCAGTATTTT. Its translation: CASSSWTSGTDTQYF.